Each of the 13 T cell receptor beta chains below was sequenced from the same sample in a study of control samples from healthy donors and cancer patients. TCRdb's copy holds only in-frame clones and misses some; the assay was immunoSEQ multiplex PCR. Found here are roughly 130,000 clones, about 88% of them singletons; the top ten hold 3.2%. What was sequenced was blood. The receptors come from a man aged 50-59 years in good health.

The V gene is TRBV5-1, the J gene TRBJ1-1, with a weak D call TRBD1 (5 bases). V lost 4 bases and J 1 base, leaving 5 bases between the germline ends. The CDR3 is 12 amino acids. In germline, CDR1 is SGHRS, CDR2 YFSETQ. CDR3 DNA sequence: TGCGCCAGCAGCGGGGGGAACACTGAAGCTTTCTTT. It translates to CASSGGNTEAFF.

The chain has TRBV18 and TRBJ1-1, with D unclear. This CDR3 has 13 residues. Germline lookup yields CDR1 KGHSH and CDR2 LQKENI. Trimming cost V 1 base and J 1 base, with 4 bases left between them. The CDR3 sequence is CASSPQENTEAFF. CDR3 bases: TGTGCCAGCTCACCACAGGAGAACACTGAAGCTTTCTTT.

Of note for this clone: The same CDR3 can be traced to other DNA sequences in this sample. DNA for the CDR3: TGTGCCAGCTCACCAGACAGGAATCAGCCCCAGCATTTT. This encodes CASSPDRNQPQHF. The chain links TRBV18 to TRBJ1-5; possibly TRBD1 for D (6 bases). Germline V CDR1 and CDR2: KGHSH, LQKENI. This CDR3 has 13 residues. The V gene lost 2 bases and the J gene lost 4 bases, with 6 bases spanning the gap.

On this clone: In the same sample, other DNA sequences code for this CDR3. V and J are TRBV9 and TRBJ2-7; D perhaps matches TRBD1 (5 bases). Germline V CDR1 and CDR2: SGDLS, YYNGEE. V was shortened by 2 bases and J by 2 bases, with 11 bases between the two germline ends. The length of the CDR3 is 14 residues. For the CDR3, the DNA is TGTGCCAGCAGCGTCAGGGCAGGCGCCTACGAGCAGTACTTC. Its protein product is CASSVRAGAYEQYF.

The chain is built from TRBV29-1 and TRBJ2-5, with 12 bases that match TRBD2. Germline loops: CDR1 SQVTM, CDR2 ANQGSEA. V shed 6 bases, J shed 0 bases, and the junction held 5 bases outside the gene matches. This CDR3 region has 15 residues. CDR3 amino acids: CSVLLAGGHQETQYF. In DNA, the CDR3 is TGCAGCGTATTACTAGCGGGGGGCCACCAAGAGACCCAGTACTTC. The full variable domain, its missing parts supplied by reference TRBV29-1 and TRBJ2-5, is SAVISQKPSRDICQRGTSLTIQCQVDSQVTMMFWYRQQPGQSLTLIATANQGSEATYESGFVIDKFPISRPNLTFSTLTVSNMSPEDSSIYLCSVLLAGGHQETQYFGPGTRLLVL.

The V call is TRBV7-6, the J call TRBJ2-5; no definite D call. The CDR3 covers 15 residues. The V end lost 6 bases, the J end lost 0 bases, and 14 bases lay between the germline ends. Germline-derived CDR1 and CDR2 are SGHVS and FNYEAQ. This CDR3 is CASRKFTSDQETQYF. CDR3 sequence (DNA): TGTGCCAGCAGAAAGTTTACCAGCGACCAAGAGACCCAGTACTTC.

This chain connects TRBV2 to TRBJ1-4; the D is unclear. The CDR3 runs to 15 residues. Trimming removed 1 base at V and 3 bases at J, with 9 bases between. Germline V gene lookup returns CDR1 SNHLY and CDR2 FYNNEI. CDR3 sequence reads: CASSEESGSNEKLFF. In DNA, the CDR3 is TGTGCCAGCAGTGAAGAGTCGGGCTCTAATGAAAAACTGTTTTTT.

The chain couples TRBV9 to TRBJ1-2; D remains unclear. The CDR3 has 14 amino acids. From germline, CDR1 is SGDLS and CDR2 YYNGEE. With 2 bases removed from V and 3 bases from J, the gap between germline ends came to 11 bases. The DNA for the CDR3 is TGTGCCAGCAGCGTTTCGGGGTCCGACTATGGCTACACCTTC. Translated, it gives CASSVSGSDYGYTF.

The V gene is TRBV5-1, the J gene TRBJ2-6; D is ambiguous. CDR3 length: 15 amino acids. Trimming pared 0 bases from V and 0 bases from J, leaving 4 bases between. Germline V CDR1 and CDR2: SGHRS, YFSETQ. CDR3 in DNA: TGCGCCAGCAGCTTGGTACTCTCTGGGGCCAACGTCCTGACTTTC. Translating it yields CASSLVLSGANVLTF.

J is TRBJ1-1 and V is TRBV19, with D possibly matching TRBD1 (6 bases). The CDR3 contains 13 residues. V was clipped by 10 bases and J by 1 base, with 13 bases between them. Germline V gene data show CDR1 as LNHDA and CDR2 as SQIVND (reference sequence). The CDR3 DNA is TGTGCCATTTCGGACAGAACGAACACTGAAGCTTTCTTT. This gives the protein CAISDRTNTEAFF.

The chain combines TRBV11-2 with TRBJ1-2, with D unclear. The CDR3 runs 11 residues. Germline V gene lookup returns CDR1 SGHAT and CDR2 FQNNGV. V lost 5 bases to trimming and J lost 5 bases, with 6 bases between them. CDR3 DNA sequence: TGTGCCAGCAGCGCGGGGTATGGCTACACCTTC. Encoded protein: CASSAGYGYTF.

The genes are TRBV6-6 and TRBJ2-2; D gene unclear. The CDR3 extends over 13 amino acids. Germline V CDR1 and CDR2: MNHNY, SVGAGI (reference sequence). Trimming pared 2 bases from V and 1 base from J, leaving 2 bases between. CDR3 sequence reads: CASSYLNTGELFF. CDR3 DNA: TGTGCCAGCAGTTACCTGAACACCGGGGAGCTGTTTTTT.

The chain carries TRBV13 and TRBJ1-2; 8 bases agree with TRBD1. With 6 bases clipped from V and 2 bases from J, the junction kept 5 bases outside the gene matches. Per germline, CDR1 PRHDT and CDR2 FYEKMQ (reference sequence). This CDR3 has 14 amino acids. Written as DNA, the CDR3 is TGTGCCAGCAGGCTAAGGACAGGGAACTATGGCTACACCTTC. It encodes CASRLRTGNYGYTF. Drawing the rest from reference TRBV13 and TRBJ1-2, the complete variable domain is AAGVIQSPRHLIKEKRETATLKCYPIPRHDTVYWYQQGPGQDPQFLISFYEKMQSDKGSIPDRFSAQQFSDYHSELNMSSLELGDSALYFCASRLRTGNYGYTFGSGTRLTVV.